The rows below give T cell receptor beta chains drawn from one sample of a study of blood T cell repertoires in COVID-19. Generated by immunoSEQ multiplex PCR, the TCRdb table keeps only in-frame clones and is missing some. The sample has around 200,000 clones; about 90% are singletons. The specimen was peripheral blood. These receptors came from a woman aged 18-29 years who had recovered from COVID-19. The CDR3 runs from the conserved cysteine through the conserved F or W. The D gene is left open where the match is weak. Clone size is not always given. Where it is, it says once, few, many or a class for expanded clones.

CDR3aa | CDR3nt | v_gene | abundance | j_gene | d_gene
CASSPRPDRGLLEQYF | TGTGCCAGCAGCCCACGCCCCGACAGGGGGCTCTTGGAGCAGTACTTC | TRBV9 | - | TRBJ2-7 | TRBD1
CATSDPLQGNEAFF | TGTGCCACCAGTGACCCATTACAGGGGAATGAAGCTTTCTTT | TRBV24-1 | - | TRBJ1-1 | TRBD1
CASSDYGYTF | TGTGCCAGCAGCGACTATGGCTACACCTTC | TRBV2 | - | TRBJ1-2 | -
CASGETGTDTQYF | TGTGCCAGCGGGGAGACAGGGACGGATACGCAGTATTTT | TRBV5-5 | - | TRBJ2-3 | TRBD1
CASSQVNERLWQETQYF | TGTGCCAGCAGCCAAGTTAACGAGCGCCTCTGGCAAGAGACCCAGTACTTC | TRBV3-1/TRBV3-2 | - | TRBJ2-5 | -
CASSSSGTVNTEAFF | TGTGCCAGCAGCTCGTCCGGGACAGTGAACACTGAAGCTTTCTTT | TRBV13 | - | TRBJ1-1 | TRBD1
CSVGTDGYGYTF | TGCAGCGTTGGAACAGATGGCTATGGCTACACCTTC | TRBV29-1 | - | TRBJ1-2 | -
CASGPTGTYNEQFF | TGTGCCAGCGGGCCTACCGGGACTTACAATGAGCAGTTCTTC | TRBV6-5 | - | TRBJ2-1 | -
CASRVRPGNTIYF | TGTGCCAGCAGAGTCAGGCCTGGAAACACCATATATTTT | TRBV7-2 | - | TRBJ1-3 | -
CASSLDGTSGTDTQYF | TGCGCCAGCAGCTTGGACGGGACTAGCGGCACAGATACGCAGTATTTT | TRBV5-1 | - | TRBJ2-3 | TRBD2
CASSQDAGDDNNEQFF | TGCGCCAGCAGCCAAGATGCAGGGGACGACAACAATGAGCAGTTCTTC | TRBV4-3 | - | TRBJ2-1 | -
CSVVLWRAGAYGNEQFF | TGCAGCGTTGTTCTGTGGAGGGCGGGAGCGTACGGCAATGAGCAGTTCTTC | TRBV29-1 | - | TRBJ2-1 | TRBD2
CASNGKREGIYEQYF | TGTGCCAGTAATGGAAAGCGGGAGGGCATTTACGAGCAGTACTTC | TRBV19 | - | TRBJ2-7 | TRBD2
CAWSNPWASNEKLFF | TGTGCCTGGAGCAACCCCTGGGCCTCTAATGAAAAACTGTTTTTT | TRBV30 | - | TRBJ1-4 | -
CASSAGPEWSTEAFF | TGTGCCAGCAGCGCAGGGCCGGAATGGAGCACTGAAGCTTTCTTT | TRBV9 | - | TRBJ1-1 | -
CASSIAPGQGSYEQYF | TGTGCCAGTAGTATAGCCCCGGGACAGGGGTCCTACGAGCAGTACTTC | TRBV19 | - | TRBJ2-7 | TRBD1
CASKGQGNGGELFF | TGTGCCAGTAAGGGACAGGGAAATGGCGGGGAGCTGTTTTTT | TRBV19 | - | TRBJ2-2 | TRBD1
CASSLGGGVLNTEAFF | TGTGCCAGCAGCTTGGGGGGAGGGGTTTTGAACACTGAAGCTTTCTTT | TRBV5-6 | - | TRBJ1-1 | -
CASSQKGASGNTIYF | TGTGCCAGCAGCCAAAAGGGGGCCTCTGGAAACACCATATATTTT | TRBV3-1/TRBV3-2 | - | TRBJ1-3 | TRBD1
CASSLGLAGGNEQFF | TGTGCCAGCAGCCTAGGACTAGCCGGTGGCAATGAGCAGTTCTTC | TRBV14 | - | TRBJ2-1 | TRBD2
CASSPGQGRTYEQYF | TGTGCCAGCAGCCCCGGACAGGGGAGAACCTACGAGCAGTACTTC | TRBV7-7 | - | TRBJ2-7 | TRBD1
CASSLAGVAGYTF | TGTGCCAGCAGCTTGGCGGGGGTAGCGGGCTACACCTTC | TRBV5-6 | - | TRBJ1-2 | -
CASSSGGRDSAFF | TGTGCCAGCAGCAGTGGGGGCCGGGACAGTGCTTTCTTT | TRBV28 | - | TRBJ1-1 | TRBD1
CASRTSGRADTGELFF | TGTGCCAGCAGAACTAGCGGGAGGGCCGACACCGGGGAGCTGTTTTTT | TRBV28 | - | TRBJ2-2 | TRBD2
CAIPSGYYSYEQYF | TGTGCCATACCTAGCGGTTATTACTCCTACGAGCAGTACTTC | TRBV21-1 | - | TRBJ2-7 | -
CASSPRAGLNLHEQYF | TGTGCCAGCAGCCCCCGTGCTGGGCTCAACCTCCACGAGCAGTACTTC | TRBV7-9 | - | TRBJ2-7 | -
CAISSPSGSQGGIYNEQFF | TGTGCCATCAGTAGCCCTAGCGGGAGCCAGGGTGGGATCTACAATGAGCAGTTCTTC | TRBV10-3 | - | TRBJ2-1 | TRBD2
CASSILATGANTEAFF | TGCGCCAGCAGCATACTTGCTACAGGGGCGAACACTGAAGCTTTCTTT | TRBV5-1 | - | TRBJ1-1 | TRBD1
CAISRAGESYNEQFF | TGTGCCATCAGCCGAGCGGGAGAATCCTACAATGAGCAGTTCTTC | TRBV10-3 | once | TRBJ2-1 | TRBD2
CASRADRNNEQFF | TGTGCCAGCAGGGCGGACAGAAACAATGAGCAGTTCTTC | TRBV2 | - | TRBJ2-1 | -
CASSPPGGNQPQHF | TGTGCCAGCAGCCCACCGGGGGGCAATCAGCCCCAGCATTTT | TRBV6-2/TRBV6-3 | - | TRBJ1-5 | -
CATSDPGGPATVTGELFF | TGTGCCACCAGTGACCCGGGAGGACCCGCGACGGTGACCGGGGAGCTGTTTTTT | TRBV24-1 | - | TRBJ2-2 | TRBD2
CASSFRLGEQFF | TGTGCCAGCAGTTTCCGACTGGGTGAGCAGTTCTTC | TRBV6-5 | - | TRBJ2-1 | -
CAWSVRGPDTEAFF | TGTGCCTGGAGTGTACGGGGTCCGGACACTGAAGCTTTCTTT | TRBV30 | - | TRBJ1-1 | -
CASSQGSGNTIYF | TGTGCCAGCAGCCAAGGTAGTGGAAACACCATATATTTT | TRBV3-1/TRBV3-2 | - | TRBJ1-3 | -
CASSSQGAGTEAFF | TGTGCCAGCAGCTCACAGGGGGCGGGCACTGAAGCTTTCTTT | TRBV7-2 | - | TRBJ1-1 | TRBD1
CASSLSIASGREILTYEQYF | TGTGCCAGCAGTTTATCAATCGCTAGCGGGAGGGAAATCCTAACCTACGAGCAGTACTTC | TRBV28 | - | TRBJ2-7 | TRBD2
CASSPDTSGRGYEQYF | TGTGCCAGCAGCCCCGACACTAGCGGGAGGGGCTACGAGCAGTACTTC | TRBV3-1/TRBV3-2 | - | TRBJ2-7 | TRBD2
CASSELGEAGKEQFF | TGCGCCAGCAGTGAGTTGGGGGAGGCGGGCAAGGAGCAGTTCTTC | TRBV10-1 | - | TRBJ2-1 | -
CASSYSILAGNTEAFF | TGTGCCAGCAGTTACTCGATTTTGGCAGGTAACACTGAAGCTTTCTTT | TRBV6-2/TRBV6-3 | once | TRBJ1-1 | -